Following are 31 T cell receptor beta chains from one sample sequenced in a study of blood T cell repertoires in COVID-19. TCRdb's table, derived via immunoSEQ multiplex PCR, lists solely in-frame clones and lacks some. The table records 190,000 or so clones, around 86% of them present only once. Material: peripheral blood. The receptors were gathered from a man aged 35-49 years with acute or convalescent COVID-19.

The V call is TRBV7-9, the J call TRBJ2-5; 11 bases match TRBD2. V was clipped by 6 bases and J by 5 bases; unmatched bases: 8. Looked up from germline, CDR1 is SEHNR and CDR2 is FQNEAQ (reference sequence). There are 15 residues in the CDR3. This CDR3 is CASRFSGGDLETQYF. CDR3 nucleotide sequence: TGTGCCAGCAGGTTTAGCGGGGGGGACCTGGAGACCCAGTACTTC. The variable domain in full, completed from reference TRBV7-9 and TRBJ2-5, reads DTGVSQNPRHKITKRGQNVTFRCDPISEHNRLYWYRQTLGQGPEFLTYFQNEAQLEKSRLLSDRFSAERPKGSFSTLEIQRTEQGDSAMYLCASRFSGGDLETQYFGPGTRLLVL.

The chain links TRBV9 to TRBJ2-7, with D possibly matching TRBD2 (6 bases). Germline V gene data show CDR1 as SGDLS and CDR2 as YYNGEE. The CDR3 is 16 amino acids. V was pared by 0 bases and J by 0 bases, with 13 bases between. The CDR3 spells CASSVGGTGVSYEQYF. The CDR3 DNA reads TGTGCCAGCAGCGTAGGGGGGACGGGGGTCTCCTACGAGCAGTACTTC.

The chain carries TRBV5-1 and TRBJ2-7; D is uncertain. CDR1 and CDR2 (germline): SGHRS, YFSETQ. V was pared by 6 bases and J by 6 bases, with 16 bases between. The CDR3 spans 13 residues. CDR3 protein: CASTYFPGGEQYF. The DNA for the CDR3 is TGCGCCAGCACCTACTTTCCCGGCGGCGAGCAGTACTTC.

This clone was detected a few times. The chain has TRBV27 and TRBJ1-6, with D possibly being TRBD1 (6 bases). V gave up 5 bases and J gave up 8 bases, with 13 bases separating them. The CDR3 extends over 14 amino acids. CDR1 is MNHEY and CDR2 is SMNVEV in the germline V gene (reference sequence). The CDR3 DNA reads as TGTGCCAGCAGTCCCGGGACATCTTATTCACCCCTCCACTTT. This encodes CASSPGTSYSPLHF.

The chain joins TRBV28 to TRBJ1-3; perhaps TRBD1 as D (5 bases). CDR3 size: 18 residues. Germline CDR1 reads MDHEN; CDR2 reads SYDVKM. The V end lost 4 bases, the J end lost 0 bases, and 19 bases lay between the germline ends. The CDR3 here is CASSSRVGTLSSGNTIYF. The CDR3 region has the DNA TGTGCCAGCAGTTCTAGAGTAGGGACTCTCTCCTCTGGAAACACCATATATTTT.

The chain carries TRBV7-2 and TRBJ2-2; 9 bases match TRBD2. There are 15 residues in the CDR3. The germline V gene encodes CDR1 SGHTA and CDR2 FQGNSA. V was pared by 5 bases and J by 7 bases, with 8 bases of the junction left unmatched. In DNA form, the CDR3 reads TGTGCCAGCAGCCCGGAGCGGGGGGTAGGCGGGGAGCTGTTTTTT. It is translated as CASSPERGVGGELFF.

The genes are TRBV4-2 and TRBJ1-3; D possibly corresponds to TRBD1 (6 bases). Germline lookup yields CDR1 LGHNA and CDR2 YNFKEQ. The CDR3 loop spans 14 amino acids. V gave up 6 bases and J gave up 2 bases, with 11 bases separating them. The CDR3 coding sequence is TGTGCCAGCAGGGAGACAGGCCCTGGAAACACCATATATTTT. It is translated as CASRETGPGNTIYF.

The chain has TRBV27 and TRBJ2-5, with 8 bases fitting TRBD2. V was clipped by 5 bases and J by 5 bases; unmatched bases: 7. The germline CDR1 and CDR2 sequences are MNHEY and SMNVEV (reference sequence). The CDR3 is 14 residues long. The chain's CDR3 is CASSPSRGGETQYF. CDR3 nucleotide sequence: TGTGCCAGCAGTCCCTCCCGGGGGGGTGAGACCCAGTACTTC.

The rearrangement uses TRBV6-5 and TRBJ2-7, with D perhaps TRBD2 (7 bases). CDR3 length: 13 residues. Trimming took off 6 bases at V and 5 bases at J, with 14 bases between the two ends. CDR1 is MNHEY, CDR2 SVGAGI, per germline. In DNA form, the CDR3 reads TGTGCCAGCAGCCTGGGGGGGCTCAACGAGCAGTACTTC. This gives the protein CASSLGGLNEQYF.

This clone appeared a single time. The CDR3 sequence is CASRGAENTEAFF. DNA of the CDR3: TGTGCCAGCAGGGGAGCGGAGAACACTGAAGCTTTCTTT. The J gene is TRBJ1-1, the V gene TRBV6-4; D unresolved. Germline V gene data show CDR1 as MRHNA and CDR2 as SNTAGT. Trimming took off 6 bases at V and 1 base at J, with 9 bases between the two ends. The CDR3 sequence is 13 residues long.

The rearrangement links TRBV6-5 to TRBJ2-7, with TRBD1 matching 8 bases. The V gene's germline CDR1 is MNHEY and CDR2 SVGAGI. The V and J ends lost 7 bases and 3 bases, in that order; junction bases with no gene match: 8. The CDR3 covers 14 residues. CDR3 sequence reads: CASTMDRVGYEQYF. The CDR3 bases are TGTGCCAGCACCATGGACAGGGTCGGCTACGAGCAGTACTTC.

The rearrangement joins TRBV15 to TRBJ1-2; 7 bases agree with TRBD1. The CDR3 has 14 residues. Germline-derived CDR1 and CDR2 are LNHNV and YYDKDF (reference sequence). V lost 1 base to trimming and J lost 2 bases; unmatched junction nucleotides: 1. In DNA, the CDR3 is TGTGCCACCAGCAGAGCGGGACAGAACTATGGCTACACCTTC. This encodes CATSRAGQNYGYTF.

The chain couples TRBV6-5 to TRBJ1-1, with D possibly TRBD1 on 5 matching bases. Germline CDR1 reads MNHEY; CDR2 reads SVGAGI. V was clipped by 7 bases and J by 8 bases, with 11 bases between them. CDR3 size: 11 residues. This CDR3 reads CASTWGIEAFF. The CDR3 bases are TGTGCCAGCACTTGGGGCATCGAAGCTTTCTTT.

The V gene is TRBV29-1, the J gene TRBJ1-3; a possible D gene is TRBD1 (5 bases). The CDR3 runs to 13 residues. Trimming stripped 2 bases from V and 4 bases from J, with 9 bases between. CDR1 is SQVTM and CDR2 is ANQGSEA in the germline V gene. The CDR3 coding sequence is TGCAGCGTTGAAATACAGGCGGGAAACACCATATATTTT. Encoded protein: CSVEIQAGNTIYF.

This clone was picked up one time. The rearrangement joins TRBV5-1 to TRBJ1-1, with D uncertain. The CDR3 is 14 residues long. Germline V CDR1 and CDR2: SGHRS, YFSETQ. V was shortened by 4 bases and J by 1 base, with 11 bases between the two germline ends. The CDR3 protein is CASSGPGQNTEAFF. CDR3 nucleotides: TGCGCCAGCAGCGGGCCAGGCCAGAACACTGAAGCTTTCTTT. Full variable domain (rest looked up from reference TRBV5-1 and TRBJ1-1): KAGVTQTPRYLIKTRGQQVTLSCSPISGHRSVSWYQQTPGQGLQFLFEYFSETQRNKGNFPGRFSGRQFSNSRSEMNVSTLELGDSALYLCASSGPGQNTEAFFGQGTRLTVV.

CDR3 sequence reads: CAQGRPNTGELFF. CDR3 in DNA: TGTGCCCAGGGAAGACCTAACACCGGGGAGCTGTTTTTT. The rearrangement links TRBV7-9 to TRBJ2-2; D perhaps matches TRBD1 (5 bases). This CDR3 is 13 amino acids long. Trimming pared 11 bases from V and 2 bases from J, leaving 12 bases between. Germline V lookup: CDR1 SEHNR, CDR2 FQNEAQ (reference sequence).

This chain connects TRBV19 to TRBJ1-1, with D unresolved. Trimming left V 8 bases short and J 1 base short, with 8 bases between. Germline V gene data show CDR1 as LNHDA and CDR2 as SQIVND (reference sequence). This CDR3 is built from 12 residues. The DNA for the CDR3 is TGTGCCAGTTATCCCTGGAACACTGAAGCTTTCTTT. Protein product: CASYPWNTEAFF.

The chain has TRBV5-1 and TRBJ1-5, with D perhaps matching TRBD1 (6 bases). Germline V gene sequence: CDR1 SGHRS, CDR2 YFSETQ. Trimming took off 0 bases at V and 4 bases at J, with 8 bases between the two ends. This CDR3 has 14 amino acids. CDR3 sequence reads: CASSLEGGNQPQHF. CDR3 DNA sequence: TGCGCCAGCAGCTTGGAAGGGGGTAATCAGCCCCAGCATTTT.

This chain links TRBV29-1 with TRBJ2-7, with TRBD2 as a possible D gene (6 bases). The CDR3 covers 13 residues. In germline, CDR1 is SQVTM, CDR2 ANQGSEA. The ends were cut back, 7 bases at V and 4 bases at J, with 17 bases in the middle. CDR3 residues: CSGGLGTGYEQYF. CDR3 bases: TGCAGCGGGGGACTGGGAACGGGATACGAGCAGTACTTC.

This chain joins TRBV7-9 and TRBJ2-1, with TRBD2 matching over 8 bases. There are 16 residues in the CDR3. Germline V gene data show CDR1 as SEHNR and CDR2 as FQNEAQ (reference sequence). J gave up 5 bases and V 1 base, and 7 bases lay outside the gene matches. The CDR3 DNA reads TGTGCCAGCAGCTTAGGAGGCGGGGGGTCCCACAATGAGCAGTTCTTC. Translation gives CASSLGGGGSHNEQFF.

This sequence joins TRBV4-2 and TRBJ2-3, with D possibly TRBD2 on 6 matching bases. The CDR3 totals 16 residues. Per the germline V gene, CDR1 is LGHNA and CDR2 is YNFKEQ. The ends were cut back, 4 bases at V and 2 bases at J, with 16 bases in the middle. The CDR3 region is CASSLVRGLSTDTQYF. For the CDR3, the DNA is TGTGCCAGCAGCCTAGTACGGGGACTTTCCACAGATACGCAGTATTTT.

The chain uses TRBV19 and TRBJ2-5; maybe TRBD1 (7 bases). This CDR3 region has 14 residues. V shed 6 bases and J shed 5 bases, with 16 bases lying between them. Germline-derived CDR1 and CDR2 are LNHDA and SQIVND (reference sequence). As DNA, the CDR3 is TGTGCCAGTAGGGGTGGAGGGGGCACGGAGACCCAGTACTTC. Amino acid sequence: CASRGGGGTETQYF. Complete variable domain (other parts from reference TRBV19 and TRBJ2-5): DGGITQSPKYLFRKEGQNVTLSCEQNLNHDAMYWYRQDPGQGLRLIYYSQIVNDFQKGDIAEGYSVSREKKESFPLTVTSAQKNPTAFYLCASRGGGGTETQYFGPGTRLLVL.

V is TRBV7-2 and J is TRBJ1-4; D perhaps matches TRBD1 (5 bases). V lost 8 bases and J lost 7, with 17 bases in between. The CDR3 is 14 residues long. Per the germline V gene, CDR1 is SGHTA and CDR2 is FQGNSA. CDR3 region: CASDCPGVIEKLFF. DNA for the CDR3: TGTGCCAGCGACTGCCCGGGGGTAATTGAAAAACTGTTTTTT.

This clone was picked up one time. This chain's CDR3 is CASSQDILELFF. The CDR3 bases are TGTGCCAGCAGCCAAGACATTTTGGAGCTGTTTTTT. This rearrangement joins TRBV12-3 or TRBV12-4 to TRBJ2-2; D unresolved. The CDR3 covers 12 residues. Trimming took off 6 bases at V and 10 bases at J, with 12 bases between the two ends.

This clone showed up just once. The V call is TRBV5-1, the J call TRBJ1-1; no firm D call. The CDR3 length is 15 residues. CDR1 SGHRS and CDR2 YFSETQ come from the germline V gene. Trimming shortened V by 5 bases and J by 0 bases, and 14 bases separated the two germline ends. The DNA for the CDR3 is TGCGCCAGCAGTCCTTCTGTCTCCCTGAACACTGAAGCTTTCTTT. It translates to CASSPSVSLNTEAFF.

V is TRBV3-1 (or the pseudogene TRBV3-2) and J is TRBJ1-2; D remains unclear. CDR1 and CDR2 from the germline V gene are LGHDT and YNNKEL (reference sequence). The CDR3 is 14 residues long. Trimming removed 4 bases from V and 2 bases from J, with 11 bases in between. CDR3 sequence reads: CASSPNSGNYGYTF. CDR3 coding DNA: TGTGCCAGCAGCCCTAACAGCGGCAACTATGGCTACACCTTC.

CDR3 DNA sequence: TGTGCCAGCACCCCCCCTGGGGCGAATGAGCAGTTCTTC. Translation gives CASTPPGANEQFF. This chain joins TRBV6-5 and TRBJ2-1; weak D call: TRBD1 (5 bases). The germline V gene encodes CDR1 MNHEY and CDR2 SVGAGI. V was pared by 7 bases and J by 7 bases, with 14 bases between. CDR3 length equals 13 residues.

The J gene is TRBJ2-7, the V gene TRBV28; tentatively, D is TRBD1 (5 bases). This CDR3 has 14 amino acids. Deletions cut 7 bases from V and 3 bases from J, with 16 bases between. CDR1 MDHEN and CDR2 SYDVKM come from the germline V gene. CDR3 region: CASKGVMTIYEQYF. CDR3 DNA sequence: TGTGCCAGCAAAGGGGTCATGACCATCTACGAGCAGTACTTC.

The chain carries TRBV7-9 and TRBJ1-6, with 8 positions matching TRBD1. Germline CDR1 reads SEHNR; CDR2 reads FQNEAQ (reference sequence). The CDR3 spans 15 residues. Trimming took 3 bases from V and 7 from J; bases not matched to a gene: 5. The CDR3 here is CASSFGQGWNSPLHF. The CDR3 DNA reads as TGTGCCAGCAGCTTCGGACAGGGTTGGAATTCACCCCTCCACTTT.

The chain has TRBV30 and TRBJ1-5, with a weak D call TRBD1 (6 bases). Trimming took 3 bases from V and 7 from J, leaving 13 bases between them. The CDR3 runs to 13 residues. Per germline, CDR1 GTSNPN and CDR2 SVGIG (reference sequence). In DNA form, the CDR3 reads TGTGCCTGGAGCGCAGGGGTACGGCAGCCCCAGCATTTT. It yields the protein CAWSAGVRQPQHF.

CDR3 sequence reads: CASSTHREYTEAFF. The CDR3 DNA sequence: TGTGCCAGCAGTACCCACAGGGAGTACACTGAAGCTTTCTTT. V gene TRBV6-5 combines with J gene TRBJ1-1, with a tentative D call TRBD1 (6 bases). Germline lookup yields CDR1 MNHEY and CDR2 SVGAGI. The V end was cut by 5 bases, the J end by 3 bases, with 13 bases between. CDR3 length equals 14 residues.